Shown below are 17 T cell receptor beta chains from a single sample sequenced in a study of response to subunit inactivated influenza vaccine. TCRdb reanalysed the RT-PCR reads using MiXCR and keeps one entry per CDR3 protein. The data hold 500,000 or so distinct CDR3 sequences, with 16% observed a single time. This specimen consisted of CD4+ T cells sorted from PBMCs, obtained roughly 24 months after vaccination. The receptors were gathered from a man between 50 and 75 years old who received an inactivated influenza vaccine.

This clonotype has a count of ten or more. This chain uses TRBV20-1 with TRBJ2-7, with 8 bases that match TRBD2. The CDR3 consists of 15 residues. V lost 3 bases to trimming and J lost 0 bases; unmatched junction nucleotides: 7. Germline assignment: CDR1 DFQATT and CDR2 SNEGSKA (reference sequence). The DNA of the CDR3 is TGCAGTGCTAGTAGCAGCGGGGGTAGCTCCTACGAGCAGTACTTC. It is translated as CSASSSGGSSYEQYF.

The CDR3 bases are TGTGCCAGCAGCTCCCCCCGGGGCAGCTCTGCAACTAATGAAAAACTGTTTTTT. Protein product: CASSSPRGSSATNEKLFF. The chain links TRBV11-2 to TRBJ1-4, with D tentatively TRBD1 (5 bases). V lost 4 bases and J lost 0, with 18 bases in between. Germline V gives CDR1 SGHAT, CDR2 FQNNGV. The CDR3 runs to 18 residues.

This rearrangement joins TRBV10-2 to TRBJ2-1; maybe TRBD2 (5 bases). Germline V gene sequence: CDR1 WSHSY, CDR2 SAAADI. Trimming pared 3 bases from V and 0 bases from J, leaving 6 bases between. This CDR3 is built from 14 residues. The CDR3 coding sequence is TGCGCCAGCAGTGACGACTACTCCTACAATGAGCAGTTCTTC. As protein: CASSDDYSYNEQFF.

This clonotype was counted between two and nine times. This rearrangement joins TRBV12-3 or TRBV12-4 to TRBJ1-1; D is ambiguous. The CDR3 is 14 residues long. The V and J ends lost 2 bases and 0 bases respectively, with 7 bases between them. For the CDR3, the DNA is TGTGCCAGCAGTTTAATCGGGGTGAACACTGAAGCTTTCTTT. Its translation: CASSLIGVNTEAFF.

In its sample, this clonotype was seen many times. The genes are TRBV29-1 and TRBJ2-3; possible D gene TRBD1, 6 bases. CDR3 length: 13 amino acids. Germline lookup yields CDR1 SQVTM and CDR2 ANQGSEA. V was pared by 4 bases and J by 1 base, with 9 bases between. CDR3 nucleotide sequence: TGCAGCGTTGTACAGGGTGGCACAGATACGCAGTATTTT. Protein product: CSVVQGGTDTQYF.

This chain connects TRBV20-1 to TRBJ2-1, with D perhaps TRBD1 (6 bases). This CDR3 is 16 amino acids long. V shed 6 bases and J shed 8 bases, with 26 bases lying between them. Germline V lookup: CDR1 DFQATT, CDR2 SNEGSKA (reference sequence). CDR3 loop: CSATGSRGSLGDEQFF. CDR3 coding DNA: TGCAGTGCGACGGGAAGCAGGGGTTCCCTTGGGGATGAGCAGTTCTTC.

This rearrangement joins TRBV28 to TRBJ2-3; 11 positions match TRBD1. The CDR3 loop spans 17 amino acids. The germline gives CDR1 MDHEN, CDR2 SYDVKM. The V segment lost 1 base and the J segment 6 bases; nucleotides outside the gene matches: 9. The CDR3 loop reads CASSLSPGTGGMDTQYF. CDR3 DNA: TGTGCCAGCAGTTTATCCCCCGGGACAGGGGGGATGGATACGCAGTATTTT.

This clonotype occurred many times. The chain combines TRBV25-1 with TRBJ1-2, with D unclear. The CDR3 runs 14 residues. Germline values: CDR1 MGHDK, CDR2 SYGVNS. Trimming took 5 bases from V and 3 from J, leaving 13 bases between them. The CDR3 DNA reads as TGTGCCAGCAGTCCGGGCGCCGGCTACTATGGCTACACCTTC. Protein product: CASSPGAGYYGYTF.

This clonotype has more than one count but fewer than ten. The chain recombines TRBV7-2 with TRBJ2-1; D not certain. This CDR3 spans 15 amino acids. V was trimmed by 0 bases and J by 6 bases, leaving 12 bases between them. Germline assignment: CDR1 SGHTA and CDR2 FQGNSA. CDR3 DNA: TGTGCCAGCAGCTTAGCGGGGAAGGCACCCAATGAGCAGTTCTTC. It translates to CASSLAGKAPNEQFF. The full variable domain, completed using reference TRBV7-2 and TRBJ2-1, is GAGVSQSPSNKVTEKGKDVELRCDPISGHTALYWYRQSLGQGLEFLIYFQGNSAPDKSGLPSDRFSAERTGGSVSTLTIQRTQQEDSAVYLCASSLAGKAPNEQFFGPGTRLTVL.

V is TRBV6-5 and J is TRBJ2-5, with D perhaps matching TRBD2 (5 bases). V lost 2 bases to trimming and J lost 7 bases, with 11 bases between them. The V gene's germline CDR1 is MNHEY and CDR2 SVGAGI. This CDR3 has 13 residues. The DNA for the CDR3 is TGTGCCAGCAGTTACCCGGGGAGTGGGACCCAGTACTTC. Translated, it gives CASSYPGSGTQYF.

This clonotype was counted at least ten times. This chain's CDR3 is CASSLDRGSDTQYF. The CDR3 DNA reads TGTGCCAGCAGCTTGGACAGGGGTTCAGATACGCAGTATTTT. The rearrangement links TRBV6-2 or TRBV6-3 to TRBJ2-3; 9 positions match TRBD1. Trimming removed 6 bases from V and 4 bases from J; junction bases left unmatched: 5. Germline values: CDR1 MNHEY, CDR2 SVGEGT. This CDR3 has 14 amino acids.

This clonotype has only a few counts. The V and J genes are TRBV7-8 and TRBJ2-7; D remains ambiguous. Trimming removed 5 bases at V and 4 bases at J, with 12 bases between. The CDR3 covers 13 residues. Germline CDR1 reads SGHVS; CDR2 reads FQNEAQ. DNA for the CDR3: TGTGCCAGCAGCCAACTTCGGACGTACGAGCAGTACTTC. It specifies CASSQLRTYEQYF. The whole variable domain, remainder taken from reference TRBV7-8 and TRBJ2-7, is GAGVSQSPRYKVAKRGQDVALRCDPISGHVSLFWYQQALGQGPEFLTYFQNEAQLDKSGLPSDRFFAERPEGSVSTLKIQRTQQEDSAVYLCASSQLRTYEQYFGPGTRLTVT.

This rearrangement joins TRBV11-2 to TRBJ1-4; D is unresolved. Germline V gene data show CDR1 as SGHAT and CDR2 as FQNNGV. The V end was cut by 3 bases, the J end by 0 bases, with 14 bases between. The CDR3 covers 17 residues. CDR3 nucleotide sequence: TGTGCCAGCAGCTTTAACATTGGGAGCGCAACTAATGAAAAACTGTTTTTT. Encoded protein: CASSFNIGSATNEKLFF.

The table lists this clonotype with a few counts. The chain combines TRBV6-2 or TRBV6-3 with TRBJ2-7, with 8 nucleotides matching TRBD1. Per germline, CDR1 MNHEY and CDR2 SVGEGT. Unmatched junction bases numbered 5, after V lost 7 bases and J lost 3 bases. The length of the CDR3 is 13 residues. CDR3 sequence (DNA): TGTGCCAGCAACCGACAGGGGTTCTACGAGCAGTACTTC. This sequence encodes CASNRQGFYEQYF.

This clonotype came up a few times. The chain employs TRBV10-3 and TRBJ2-1; a weak D match, TRBD2 (6 bases). The V gene lost 6 bases and the J gene lost 10 bases, with 10 bases spanning the gap. This CDR3 region has 11 residues. Germline V gene data show CDR1 as ENHRY and CDR2 as SYGVKD. CDR3: CAIRLASEQFF. The CDR3 bases are TGTGCCATCAGGCTAGCGAGCGAGCAGTTCTTC.

Ten or more counts support this clonotype. V and J are TRBV5-1 and TRBJ2-3; D unresolved. The germline V gene has CDR1 SGHRS and CDR2 YFSETQ. This CDR3 is built from 16 residues. Trimming left V 4 bases short and J 1 base short, with 16 bases between. The chain's CDR3 is CASSLSPSSGTDTQYF. In nucleotides, the CDR3 is TGCGCCAGCAGCCTGTCGCCTTCTTCGGGCACAGATACGCAGTATTTT. Complete variable domain (other parts from reference TRBV5-1 and TRBJ2-3): KAGVTQTPRYLIKTRGQQVTLSCSPISGHRSVSWYQQTPGQGLQFLFEYFSETQRNKGNFPGRFSGRQFSNSRSEMNVSTLELGDSALYLCASSLSPSSGTDTQYFGPGTRLTVL.

As concerns this clonotype: A junction end diverges from the germline sequence, so it may reflect a read error. The chain carries TRBV6-5 and TRBJ1-1, with TRBD1 identical over 10 bases. The CDR3 is 17 residues long. Looked up from germline, CDR1 is MNHEY and CDR2 is SVGAGI. The CDR3 DNA reads as TGTGCCAGCAGTTATACCGGGACAGGGGCTGGGGGCACTGAAGTTTTCTTT. It codes for CASSYTGTGAGGTEVFF.